Each of the 10 T cell receptor beta chains below was sequenced from the same sample in a study of shared clonotypes between healthy human individuals. This table comes from immunoSEQ multiplex PCR, and its TCRdb copy is limited to in-frame clones, with some not included. The sample holds some 2.3 million clones, 85% to 95% seen once. The sample consisted of naive CD4+ T cells from PBMCs. The subset is: CD45RA+ positively selected. The receptor set was obtained from a man between 18 and 29 years old in good health. Some clones in this sample may be carry-over from other donors' samples.

V usage is TRBV7-2 and J usage is TRBJ2-1, with D maybe TRBD2 (6 bases). Germline values: CDR1 SGHTA, CDR2 FQGNSA. V was shortened by 4 bases and J by 7 bases, with 26 bases between the two germline ends. The CDR3 spans 18 residues. The chain's CDR3 is CASSSFGGWYSHSNEQFF. CDR3 in DNA: TGTGCCAGCAGCTCATTTGGGGGGTGGTACAGCCACTCGAATGAGCAGTTCTTC.

The chain is built from TRBV9 and TRBJ2-2; D gene unclear. CDR1 and CDR2 (germline): SGDLS, YYNGEE. V was cut by 0 bases and J by 4 bases, with 10 bases left in between. This CDR3 has 15 amino acids. CDR3 loop: CASSVVPVGTGELFF. For the CDR3, the DNA is TGTGCCAGCAGCGTAGTGCCAGTAGGCACCGGGGAGCTGTTTTTT.

With regard to this clone: Other DNA sequences from this sample encode an identical CDR3 as well. V is TRBV7-2 and J is TRBJ1-5; no clear D. Germline assignment: CDR1 SGHTA and CDR2 FQGNSA. V lost 3 bases and J lost 5, with 8 bases in between. The length of the CDR3 is 13 residues. CDR3 nucleotides: TGTGCCAGCAGCTTCATAGGCGATCAGCCCCAGCATTTT. Residues: CASSFIGDQPQHF.

The chain joins TRBV4-1 to TRBJ2-7; TRBD1 is a possible D gene (6 bases). The germline V gene encodes CDR1 MGHRA and CDR2 YSYEKL. Between the trimmed V and J ends, which lost 1 base and 2 bases, there was a span of 15 bases. CDR3 size: 16 residues. CDR3 bases: TGCGCCAGCAGCCAAGGCCCCTCGGCAGGGGCCTACGAGCAGTACTTC. Protein: CASSQGPSAGAYEQYF.

The chain is built from TRBV25-1 and TRBJ2-3; maybe TRBD1 (5 bases). The CDR3 loop spans 14 amino acids. Germline V gene sequence: CDR1 MGHDK, CDR2 SYGVNS. Trimming took off 1 base at V and 4 bases at J, with 9 bases between the two ends. CDR3 region: CASSESRVSDTQYF. In DNA, the CDR3 is TGTGCCAGCAGTGAATCCAGGGTCTCAGATACGCAGTATTTT.

This clone has more than one count but fewer than ten. The chain carries TRBV6-6 and TRBJ1-2; tentatively, D is TRBD1 (5 bases). This CDR3 has 13 amino acids. Germline CDR1 reads MNHNY; CDR2 reads SVGAGI (reference sequence). V lost 6 bases to trimming and J lost 6 bases, with 14 bases between them. Written as DNA, the CDR3 is TGTGCCAGCAGCCCCGGGACGGGCGATGGCTACACCTTC. This encodes CASSPGTGDGYTF.

The chain uses TRBV5-5 and TRBJ1-2; 8 bases agree with TRBD1. CDR1 and CDR2 from the germline V gene are SGHKS and YYEKEE (reference sequence). This CDR3 spans 13 amino acids. V shed 4 bases, J shed 7 bases, and the junction held 6 bases outside the gene matches. CDR3 coding DNA: TGTGCCAGCAGCAAGACAGGGGAGGCTGGCTACACCTTC. Residues: CASSKTGEAGYTF.

The chain is built from TRBV7-9 and TRBJ1-3, with 8 bases lining up with TRBD1. The V gene's germline CDR1 is SEHNR and CDR2 FQNEAQ (reference sequence). After removal of 3 bases from V and 4 bases from J, the junction contained 8 bases not matched to a gene. The CDR3 extends over 16 amino acids. The CDR3 DNA reads TGTGCCAGCAGCTTGGGATACCGGGACAGGGGAAACACCATATATTTT. This translates into CASSLGYRDRGNTIYF.

A remark on this clone: Other nucleotide sequences in the sample specify the same CDR3. This sequence joins TRBV6-1 and TRBJ1-1; D not certain. Trimming removed 6 bases at V and 1 base at J, with 9 bases between. The CDR3 sequence is 13 residues long. Germline V lookup: CDR1 MNHNS, CDR2 SASEGT. This CDR3 reads CASRRTGNTEAFF. The DNA of the CDR3 is TGTGCCAGCAGGAGGACGGGGAACACTGAAGCTTTCTTT.

This chain connects TRBV30 to TRBJ2-4; D is uncertain. CDR1 GTSNPN and CDR2 SVGIG come from the germline V gene (reference sequence). This CDR3 spans 15 amino acids. V was trimmed by 2 bases and J by 0 bases, leaving 11 bases between them. The CDR3 sequence: CAWSSLQIAKNIQYF. The CDR3 nucleotides are TGTGCCTGGAGTTCTCTACAGATAGCCAAAAACATTCAGTACTTC. The complete variable domain, with remaining parts taken from reference TRBV30 and TRBJ2-4, reads SQTIHQWPATLVQPVGSPLSLECTVEGTSNPNLYWYRQAAGRGLQLLFYSVGIGQISSEVPQNLSASRPQDRQFILSSKKLLLSDSGFYLCAWSSLQIAKNIQYFGAGTRLSVL.